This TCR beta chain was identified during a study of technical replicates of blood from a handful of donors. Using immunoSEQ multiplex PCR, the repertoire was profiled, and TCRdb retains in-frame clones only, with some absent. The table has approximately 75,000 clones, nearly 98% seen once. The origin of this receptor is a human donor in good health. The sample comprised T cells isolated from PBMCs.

The CDR3 DNA reads as TGCGCCAGCAGTGACCCCGGGACAGGGTATCAGTCCCAGTACTTC. Residues: CASSDPGTGYQSQYF. The V and J genes are TRBV10-1 and TRBJ2-5; 9 nucleotides align to TRBD1. After removal of 3 bases from V and 9 bases from J, the junction contained 11 bases not matched to a gene. The germline gives CDR1 WNHNN, CDR2 SYGVQD (reference sequence). There are 15 residues in the CDR3.